A single sample is the source of the 21 T cell receptor beta chains below, sequenced in a study of tissue T cells after allogeneic stem cell transplantation. Sequencing was performed with immunoSEQ multiplex PCR; in TCRdb, only in-frame clones are kept and a portion is missing. Of some 7,800 clones in the sample, 55% to 75% are singletons; the top ten hold about 0.73%. The material sequenced was blood. These receptors originate from a female BALB/c mouse in good health. Mouse MHC haplotype: H2-d.

On this clone: These gene names are mouse names. The CDR3 end is not reached by the read, which stops 1 residue before it; the germline J gene fills it in. This rearrangement joins TRBV29 to TRBJ2-2; tentative D call: TRBD1 (5 bases). V was cut by 1 base and J by 4 bases, with 7 bases left in between. The CDR3 spans 14 residues. Germline CDR1 is MSHET and CDR2 is SYDVDS. Incomplete CDR3 DNA: TGTGCTAGCAGTTTATGGCAGGGCACCGGGCAGCTCTAC. It encodes CASSLWQGTGQLY. The CDR3, in full, reads CASSLWQGTGQLYF.

Points on this clone: Germline and genes: mouse. The CDR3 goes on 1 residue after the read ends, and that part is filled in from the germline J gene. The chain links TRBV4 to TRBJ1-4, with 8 nucleotides matching TRBD1. This CDR3 has 14 amino acids. Germline V lookup: CDR1 LGHDT, CDR2 YNNKQL (reference sequence). Losses at the gene ends were 8 bases for V and 3 bases for J; bases not matched to a gene: 5. The part of the CDR3 DNA that was read is TGTGCCAGCGCCAACAGGGGGGCCAACGAAAGATTATTT. Translation: CASANRGANERLF. The full CDR3 protein reads CASANRGANERLFF.

With respect to this clone: Each gene name is a mouse one. The read ends 1 residue shy of where the CDR3 ends; the end is completed using the germline J gene. The chain is built from TRBV19 and TRBJ1-4; D ambiguous. Germline V gene data show CDR1 as FNHDT and CDR2 as SITEND (reference sequence). This CDR3 spans 14 amino acids. V was pared by 3 bases and J by 0 bases, with 6 bases between. Partial CDR3 DNA: TGTGCCAGCAGTAGGGGTGTTTCCAACGAAAGATTATTT. Protein product: CASSRGVSNERLF. The CDR3, in full, reads CASSRGVSNERLFF. Looking up the rest from reference TRBV19 and TRBJ1-4 gives the full variable domain: GGIITQTPKFLIGQEGQKLTLKCQQNFNHDTMYWYRQDSGKGLRLIYYSITENDLQKGDLSEGYDASREKKSSFSLTVTSAQKNEMAVFLCASSRGVSNERLFFGHGTKLSVL.

About this clone: Mouse names are used for the genes. The sequence runs out 1 residue before the end of the CDR3; the remainder is reconstructed from the germline J gene. This chain connects TRBV13-1 to TRBJ1-1; D may be TRBD1 (5 bases). Trimming pared 0 bases from V and 1 base from J, leaving 10 bases between. The CDR3 is 15 residues long. Germline assignment: CDR1 NSHNY and CDR2 SYGAGN. The DNA read from the CDR3 is TGTGCCAGCAGTGATGGCGGGGCCGCGAACACAGAAGTCTTC. It is translated as CASSDGGAANTEVF. The entire CDR3 protein reads CASSDGGAANTEVFF.

With regard to this clone: Each gene name is a mouse one. The read halts 1 residue ahead of the CDR3 end, with the missing end drawn from the germline J gene. This chain connects TRBV4 to TRBJ2-5; 9 bases fit TRBD2. The CDR3 sequence is 15 residues long. V shed 5 bases and J 2 bases; nucleotides not matched to a gene: 5. The germline gives CDR1 LGHDT, CDR2 YNNKQL (reference sequence). The CDR3: CASSTRLGVQDTQYF. CDR3 bases read: TGTGCCAGCAGCACCCGACTGGGGGTCCAAGACACCCAGTAC.

This clone was picked up a small number of times. These gene names are mouse names. The DNA ends 1 residue before the CDR3 does, and the rest of the CDR3 is filled in from the germline J gene. The same CDR3 also results from other DNA sequences found in this sample. The rearrangement links TRBV20 to TRBJ2-3; D possibly corresponds to TRBD2 (5 bases). The CDR3 has 14 amino acids. CDR1 is GFQATS, CDR2 STVNSAI, per germline. V was cut by 1 base and J by 0 bases, with 8 bases left in between. The chain's CDR3 is CGARAAGSAETLYF. The CDR3 bases that were read are TGTGGTGCTAGGGCGGCTGGGAGTGCAGAAACGCTGTAT.

With respect to this clone: Genes and germline come from the mouse. The read ends 1 residue shy of where the CDR3 ends; the end is completed using the germline J gene. V usage is TRBV16 and J usage is TRBJ2-7; 11 bases fit TRBD2. From germline, CDR1 is SGHSA and CDR2 FRNQAP. V shed 0 bases and J 5 bases; nucleotides not matched to a gene: 3. The CDR3 consists of 15 residues. The CDR3 reads CASSLEEDWGDEQYF. Incomplete CDR3 DNA: TGTGCAAGCAGCTTAGAGGAGGACTGGGGGGATGAACAGTAC.

As regards this clone: Each gene name is a mouse one. The read halts 1 residue ahead of the CDR3 end, with the missing end drawn from the germline J gene. Other DNA sequences in this sample translate to the same CDR3. V is TRBV2 and J is TRBJ2-5; the match to TRBD1 covers 7 bases. CDR1 LGHNA and CDR2 YSYQKL come from the germline V gene. The junction had 3 bases not matched to a gene; V was cut back by 0 bases and J by 3 bases. The CDR3 contains 15 residues. The CDR3 bases that were read are TGTGCCAGCAGCCAAGATAGGACAGGTCAAGACACCCAGTAC. Protein: CASSQDRTGQDTQY. Given in full, the CDR3 is CASSQDRTGQDTQYF. Full variable domain (outside the CDR3, taken from reference TRBV2 and TRBJ2-5): DPKIIQKPKYLVAVTGSEKILICEQYLGHNAMYWYRQSAKKPLEFMFSYSYQKLMDNQTASSRFQPQSSKKNHLDLQITALKPDDSATYFCASSQDRTGQDTQYFGPGTRLLVL.

Concerning this clone: Genes here carry mouse names. CDR3 bases read: TGTGCCAGCAGCCACAGGGACACAGAAGTCTTC. It translates to CASSHRDTEVF. The full CDR3 sequence reads CASSHRDTEVFF. This rearrangement joins TRBV13-1 to TRBJ1-1; D is perhaps TRBD1 (6 bases). The DNA ends 1 residue before the CDR3 does, and the rest of the CDR3 is filled in from the germline J gene. The germline V gene has CDR1 NSHNY and CDR2 SYGAGN. V was shortened by 5 bases and J by 3 bases, with 8 bases between the two germline ends. The CDR3 contains 12 residues.

Of note for this clone: The gene names given are mouse names. With the read ending 1 residue before the CDR3 end, the germline J gene is used to fill in that end. The rearrangement uses TRBV4 and TRBJ2-4; 11 nucleotides agree with TRBD2. The V segment lost 4 bases and the J segment 4 bases; nucleotides outside the gene matches: 1. This CDR3 has 14 amino acids. Germline V gene sequence: CDR1 LGHDT, CDR2 YNNKQL (reference sequence). The CDR3 is CASSLDWGENTLYF. The sequenced CDR3 bases are TGTGCCAGCAGCTTGGACTGGGGGGAAAACACCTTGTAC.

Note on this clone: Gene names denote mouse genes. The CDR3 extends 1 residue past the end of the read, so its final part is completed from the germline J gene. The chain recombines TRBV31 with TRBJ1-6, with TRBD1 matching 8 bases. TRBJ1-6 is annotated as an ORF whose role is uncertain. Losses at the gene ends were 0 bases for V and 6 bases for J; bases not matched to a gene: 7. Looked up from germline, CDR1 is GKSSPN and CDR2 is SITVG. The CDR3 is made up of 16 amino acids. The CDR3 bases that were read are TGTGCCTGGAGTCTAGGCAGGGGGCGTTTTAATTCGCCCCTCTAC. Translating it yields CAWSLGRGRFNSPLY. The entire CDR3 protein reads CAWSLGRGRFNSPLYF.

This clone was picked up one time. Gene names follow the mouse nomenclature. The read terminates 1 residue ahead of where the CDR3 ends, so the germline J gene completes it. J is TRBJ1-4 and V is TRBV24, with 8 bases lining up with TRBD1. V lost 6 bases to trimming and J lost 2 bases; unmatched junction nucleotides: 2. This CDR3 region has 14 residues. The germline V gene has CDR1 KGHTA and CDR2 FRNEEI. The CDR3 bases that were read are TGTGCCAGCAGGAGACAGGGGTCCAACGAAAGATTATTT. Translated: CASRRQGSNERLF. Given in full, the CDR3 is CASRRQGSNERLFF.

This clone was counted a single time. Gene names follow the mouse nomenclature. The read gets to within 1 residue of the CDR3 end, and the germline J gene fills in the rest. This chain links TRBV13-1 with TRBJ1-1; D uncertain. The V gene lost 0 bases and the J gene lost 0 bases, with 6 bases spanning the gap. This CDR3 region has 14 residues. Looked up from germline, CDR1 is NSHNY and CDR2 is SYGAGN. The CDR3 bases that were read are TGTGCCAGCAGTGATGCACAATCAAACACAGAAGTCTTC. Translation: CASSDAQSNTEVF. The entire CDR3 reads CASSDAQSNTEVFF.

Comments on this clone: The gene names here belong to mouse. The read finishes 1 residue shy of the CDR3 end, and the germline J gene is used to complete it. V usage is TRBV5 and J usage is TRBJ2-7; D is possibly TRBD1 (6 bases). Germline V CDR1 and CDR2: LGHNA, YNLKQL (reference sequence). Trimming took off 1 base at V and 6 bases at J, with 7 bases between the two ends. CDR3 length equals 12 residues. The CDR3 is CASSQGTVEQYF. The sequenced part of the CDR3 DNA is TGTGCCAGCAGCCAAGGGACAGTTGAACAGTAC.

A remark on this clone: Mouse gene names and germline throughout. The sequenced fragment ends 1 residue before the CDR3 boundary, so the rest is inferred from the germline J gene. The chain joins TRBV1 to TRBJ2-2; 9 bases match TRBD1. The germline V gene has CDR1 NSQYPW and CDR2 LRSPGD (reference sequence). This CDR3 contains 15 residues. V shed 4 bases and J 2 bases; nucleotides not matched to a gene: 2. CDR3 region: CTCSEGTGNTGQLYF. The sequenced CDR3 bases are TGCACCTGCAGTGAGGGGACAGGGAACACCGGGCAGCTCTAC. The full variable domain, in which reference TRBV1 and TRBJ2-2 provide the parts outside the CDR3, is VTLLEQNPRWRLVPRGQAVNLRCILKNSQYPWMSWYQQDLQKQLQWLFTLRSPGDKEVKSLPGADYLATRVTDTELRLQVANMSQGRTLYCTCSEGTGNTGQLYFGEGSKLTVL.

Concerning this clone: Genes and germline are mouse. The CDR3 is cut off 1 residue early in the read; its end comes from the germline J gene. The V and J genes are TRBV4 and TRBJ2-3; 8 bases map to TRBD2. Germline V gene lookup returns CDR1 LGHDT and CDR2 YNNKQL (reference sequence). The V and J ends lost 6 bases and 0 bases, in that order; junction bases with no gene match: 5. The CDR3 has 15 residues. The CDR3 DNA, read in part, is TGTGCCAGCAGACTCTGGGGGGCTAGTGCAGAAACGCTGTAT. Residues: CASRLWGASAETLY. The whole CDR3 reads CASRLWGASAETLYF.

On this clone itself: These gene names are mouse names. The read falls 1 residue short of the CDR3 end, and the missing part is taken from the germline J gene. The chain recombines TRBV1 with TRBJ1-4; 7 nucleotides align to TRBD1. The length of the CDR3 is 16 residues. Germline V gives CDR1 NSQYPW, CDR2 LRSPGD (reference sequence). V dropped 0 bases and J dropped 4; count of bases not matched to a gene: 5. CDR3 sequence: CTCSADRGTVNERLFF. The covered CDR3 bases are TGCACCTGCAGTGCAGATAGGGGGACAGTCAACGAAAGATTATTT.

As regards this clone: The gene names here belong to mouse. The read ends 1 residue early relative to the CDR3; the germline J gene fills the gap. The chain uses TRBV4 and TRBJ2-7; the D gene is possibly TRBD2 (6 bases). CDR3 length equals 14 residues. Germline CDR1 reads LGHDT; CDR2 reads YNNKQL (reference sequence). V was trimmed by 5 bases and J by 0 bases, leaving 11 bases between them. CDR3 DNA, as far as it was read: TGTGCCAGCAGCCCGGGACTAAGCTCCTATGAACAGTAC. Its protein product is CASSPGLSSYEQY. The full CDR3 reads CASSPGLSSYEQYF.

On this clone itself: Genes and germline come from the mouse. The read terminates 1 residue ahead of where the CDR3 ends, so the germline J gene completes it. J is TRBJ1-3 and V is TRBV19; D is unresolved. The CDR3 has 13 residues. Germline CDR1 FNHDT, CDR2 SITEND (reference sequence). With 6 bases removed from V and 0 bases from J, the gap between germline ends came to 7 bases. CDR3 DNA, as far as it was read: TGTGCCAGCAATCCTAATTCTGGAAATACGCTCTAT. This translates into CASNPNSGNTLY. The whole CDR3 protein reads CASNPNSGNTLYF.

As for this clone: These gene names are mouse names. Read sequence stops 1 residue before the CDR3 end, and the germline J gene provides the missing end. This rearrangement joins TRBV1 to TRBJ2-2; D possibly corresponds to TRBD1 (6 bases). There are 15 residues in the CDR3. V lost 0 bases, J lost 4 bases, and 9 bases lay in between. Germline CDR1 NSQYPW, CDR2 LRSPGD (reference sequence). The chain's CDR3 is CTCSAEGGSTGQLYF. The covered CDR3 bases are TGCACCTGCAGTGCAGAAGGGGGATCCACCGGGCAGCTCTAC.

With regard to this clone: Genes and germline are mouse. The CDR3 extends 1 residue past the end of the read, so its final part is completed from the germline J gene. The J gene is TRBJ2-5, the V gene TRBV5; 8 nucleotides line up with TRBD2. The trim removed 2 bases at V and 3 bases at J, leaving 4 bases unmatched. Germline-derived CDR1 and CDR2 are LGHNA and YNLKQL (reference sequence). This CDR3 has 15 amino acids. CDR3 DNA (partial): TGTGCCAGCAGCCAACAGACTGGGGAACAAGACACCCAGTAC. Protein: CASSQQTGEQDTQY. The entire CDR3 reads CASSQQTGEQDTQYF.